This T cell receptor beta chain was identified during a study of post-analysis software for immune sequencing data. Study as a whole: The study covered relapsing-remitting, secondary progressive and progressive-relapsing courses of multiple sclerosis. Study conclusions and caveats: Normalized Chao1 diversity was significantly lower in multiple sclerosis patients than in controls. Patients showed TRBV5-6, TRBV5-1 and TRBV20-1 among a handful of TRBV segments more frequent than in controls. Samples from one preparation batch, clustered by F measure, grouped strongly together.

The TCR beta cDNA libraries carried unique molecular identifiers. Input of about 0.95 to 11 million T cells yielded approximately 500,000 cDNA molecules. TCRdb itself ran the PCR reads through MiXCR, one entry per CDR3 protein. The sample records about 810,000 distinct CDR3 sequences, roughly 50% being singletons. The V and J ends lost 5 bases and 1 base, in that order; junction bases with no gene match: 2. There are 13 residues in the CDR3. Germline lookup yields CDR1 SQVTM and CDR2 ANQGSEA. This clonotype was seen a handful of times. Its target is not known. This receptor was obtained from a girl aged 10 to 17 with multiple sclerosis. This chain joins TRBV29-1 and TRBJ2-4; TRBD1 agrees at 7 bases. The sample comprised blood. The CDR3 sequence: CSVSRGAKNIQYF. The CDR3 coding sequence is TGCAGCGTTAGCAGGGGGGCCAAAAACATTCAGTACTTC.